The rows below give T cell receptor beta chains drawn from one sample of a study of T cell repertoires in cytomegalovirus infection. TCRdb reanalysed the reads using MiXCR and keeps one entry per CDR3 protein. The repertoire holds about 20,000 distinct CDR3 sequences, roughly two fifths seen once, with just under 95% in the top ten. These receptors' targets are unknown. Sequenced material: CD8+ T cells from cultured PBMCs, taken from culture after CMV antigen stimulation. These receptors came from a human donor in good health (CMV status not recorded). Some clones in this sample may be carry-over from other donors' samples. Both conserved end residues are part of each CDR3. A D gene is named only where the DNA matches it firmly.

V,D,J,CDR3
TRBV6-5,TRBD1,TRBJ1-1,CASSYLVTGGNTEAFF
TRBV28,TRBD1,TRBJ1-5,CASSLVQGGYRPQHF
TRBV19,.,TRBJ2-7,CASRADGTPWEQYF
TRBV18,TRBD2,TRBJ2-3,CASSPPGLAGASTDTQYF
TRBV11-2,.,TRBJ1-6,CASSRAGNNSPLHF
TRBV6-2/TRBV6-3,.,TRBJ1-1,CASILAGGNTEAFF
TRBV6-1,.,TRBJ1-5,CASSEYGAQPQHF
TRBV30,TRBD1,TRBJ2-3,CAFVNTGARTDTQYF
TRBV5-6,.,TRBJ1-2,CASSLEWGNYGYTF
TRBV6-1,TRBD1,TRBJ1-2,CASSETGGDGYTF
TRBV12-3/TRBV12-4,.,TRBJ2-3,CASYPAGGRRSNTQYF
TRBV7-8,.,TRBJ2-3,CASSPYSYPQDTQYF
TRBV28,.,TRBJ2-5,CASSQRSFLGTQYF
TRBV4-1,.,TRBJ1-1,CASSQIPGGTEAFF